The text below deals with one T cell receptor beta chain. Seattle cases were enrolled at active infection and followed longitudinally. The entry originates in a study of blood T cell repertoires in COVID-19. Whole-study context: Sources were T cells, B-cell-depleted T cells, or PBMCs; the material itself was cDNA or gDNA.

The CDR3 is 13 residues long. V was clipped by 6 bases and J by 7 bases, with 15 bases between them. Clones were sequenced by immunoSEQ multiplex PCR, and TCRdb holds only the in-frame ones, with some missing. The sample lists over 75,000 clones; 80% to 90% were seen once. The sample comprised peripheral blood. The rearrangement uses TRBV12-3 or TRBV12-4 and TRBJ1-2; possible D gene TRBD1, 5 bases. The receptor was derived from a man between 50 and 59 years old with COVID-19, enrolled during active disease. The CDR3 sequence: CASRGTARVGYTF. CDR3 nucleotides: TGTGCCAGCAGAGGGACTGCGCGCGTTGGCTACACCTTC.